The 24 T cell receptor beta chains listed next were all sequenced from one sample in a study of CD8 T cells in Susac syndrome. RNA, at about 0.45 to 1 ug, was reverse transcribed with random hexamers. TCRdb re-called the immunoSEQ multiplex PCR reads through MiXCR, storing one row per CDR3 protein. The sample holds hundreds of thousands of distinct CDR3 sequences, about 94% seen once. The sequencing sample was made of CD4+ T cells from PBMCs. These receptors were obtained from a human donor with multiple sclerosis.

The chain links TRBV29-1 to TRBJ2-2; 10 bases are a match to TRBD1. This CDR3 spans 15 amino acids. V lost 6 bases to trimming and J lost 5 bases; unmatched junction nucleotides: 9. In germline, CDR1 is SQVTM, CDR2 ANQGSEA. The DNA for the CDR3 is TGCAGCGTCACGACAGGGGGCTTTAGGACCGGGGAGCTGTTTTTT. It codes for CSVTTGGFRTGELFF.

The V call is TRBV5-1, the J call TRBJ1-2; TRBD1 matches 10 bases. Germline V lookup: CDR1 SGHRS, CDR2 YFSETQ. CDR3 length: 14 amino acids. V shed 7 bases and J 6 bases; nucleotides not matched to a gene: 9. In nucleotides, the CDR3 is TGCGCCAGCGCGCCCCCGGGACAGGGGAATGGCTACACCTTC. Residues: CASAPPGQGNGYTF.

J is TRBJ2-7 and V is TRBV11-2; a weak D match, TRBD2 (6 bases). Trimming pared 6 bases from V and 3 bases from J, leaving 18 bases between. The germline V gene encodes CDR1 SGHAT and CDR2 FQNNGV. The CDR3 sequence is 15 residues long. The CDR3 reads CASRQESGEIYEQYF. In DNA, the CDR3 is TGTGCCAGCAGACAAGAGTCGGGGGAAATCTACGAGCAGTACTTC.

This chain joins TRBV20-1 and TRBJ2-1; 11 bases are a match to TRBD2. This CDR3 has 16 amino acids. Per germline, CDR1 DFQATT and CDR2 SNEGSKA (reference sequence). The J segment lost 0 bases and the V segment lost 5 bases, leaving 6 bases of the junction unmatched. The CDR3 DNA follows: TGCAGTGCTCTAACTAGCGGGAGTTTCTCCTACAATGAGCAGTTCTTC. It yields the protein CSALTSGSFSYNEQFF.

The gene calls are TRBV6-6 and TRBJ1-4; the match to TRBD1 covers 9 bases. J was trimmed by 6 bases and V by 6 bases; bases with no gene match: 5. Germline V gene lookup returns CDR1 MNHNY and CDR2 SVGAGI (reference sequence). The CDR3 length is 14 residues. CDR3 protein: CASRTRDRDEKLFF. The DNA of the CDR3 is TGTGCCAGCAGGACCCGGGACAGGGATGAAAAACTGTTTTTT.

Only one count was recorded for this clonotype. The gene calls are TRBV6-6 and TRBJ1-2; 10 bases align to TRBD1. Germline assignment: CDR1 MNHNY and CDR2 SVGAGI (reference sequence). J gave up 5 bases and V 6 bases, and 6 bases lay outside the gene matches. This CDR3 comprises 14 residues. CDR3 bases: TGTGCCAGCAGATCCCGGGACAGGGGTTATGGCTACACCTTC. As protein: CASRSRDRGYGYTF.

This sequence joins TRBV7-8 and TRBJ2-2, with TRBD2 identical over 15 bases. The CDR3 consists of 17 residues. Germline V gene sequence: CDR1 SGHVS, CDR2 FQNEAQ. V shed 5 bases and J 5 bases; nucleotides not matched to a gene: 6. DNA for the CDR3: TGTGCCAGCAGCCGGGGACTAGCGGGAGGAGGGACCGGGGAGCTGTTTTTT. It translates to CASSRGLAGGGTGELFF.

CDR3 loop: CASMSGRGAGVNTEAFF. As DNA, the CDR3 is TGTGCCAGCATGTCAGGGCGAGGGGCAGGGGTGAACACTGAAGCTTTCTTT. This sequence joins TRBV12-3 or TRBV12-4 and TRBJ1-1, with D possibly matching TRBD1 (6 bases). CDR3 size: 17 residues. Trimming stripped 7 bases from V and 0 bases from J, with 21 bases between.

The chain recombines TRBV2 with TRBJ2-2; no reliable D call. The CDR3 is made up of 14 amino acids. Between the trimmed V and J ends, which lost 6 bases and 2 bases, there was a span of 10 bases. Germline V gene data show CDR1 as SNHLY and CDR2 as FYNNEI. CDR3 in DNA: TGTGCCAGCAGGGAGACATCCAACACCGGGGAGCTGTTTTTT. Translation: CASRETSNTGELFF.

The chain recombines TRBV6-5 with TRBJ1-3, with a tentative D call TRBD1 (5 bases). The ends were cut back, 3 bases at V and 2 bases at J, with 14 bases in the middle. CDR1 MNHEY and CDR2 SVGAGI come from the germline V gene. The CDR3 contains 16 residues. The CDR3 is CASSYHGTDPGNTIYF. The CDR3 DNA is TGTGCCAGCAGTTATCATGGGACCGACCCTGGAAACACCATATATTTT.

The rearrangement joins TRBV25-1 to TRBJ2-3; 9 nucleotides line up with TRBD1. Germline V CDR1 and CDR2: MGHDK, SYGVNS. V lost 1 base and J lost 6; bases outside the gene matches: 5. CDR3 length: 15 residues. The CDR3 loop is CASSEWGTGPDTQYF. As DNA, the CDR3 is TGTGCCAGCAGTGAATGGGGGACAGGGCCGGATACGCAGTATTTT.

The J gene is TRBJ2-3, the V gene TRBV7-9; a weak D match, TRBD1 (6 bases). The V end was cut by 4 bases, the J end by 2 bases, with 22 bases between. Germline V gene data show CDR1 as SEHNR and CDR2 as FQNEAQ (reference sequence). CDR3 length equals 18 residues. DNA for the CDR3: TGTGCCAGCAGCTCTCTTAGGGGACAAAATACCCCCACAGATACGCAGTATTTT. Translated: CASSSLRGQNTPTDTQYF.

V and J are TRBV12-3 or TRBV12-4 and TRBJ2-3; D gene unclear. The CDR3 is made up of 15 amino acids. Trimming removed 2 bases at V and 0 bases at J, with 9 bases between. CDR3 amino acids: CASSLHGRSTDTQYF. CDR3 nucleotide sequence: TGTGCCAGCAGTTTACATGGCAGAAGCACAGATACGCAGTATTTT.

CDR3 bases: TGCAGTGCTAGATCCCCGGGAAGGGATCAGCCCCAGCATTTT. Its protein product is CSARSPGRDQPQHF. The J gene is TRBJ1-5, the V gene TRBV20-1; no clear D gene. Trimming took off 2 bases at V and 5 bases at J, with 13 bases between the two ends. Germline lookup yields CDR1 DFQATT and CDR2 SNEGSKA (reference sequence). CDR3 length: 14 residues.

The chain combines TRBV29-1 with TRBJ1-1, with D hard to call. V dropped 5 bases and J dropped 5 bases, with 18 bases sitting between them. The CDR3 consists of 14 residues. Germline lookup yields CDR1 SQVTM and CDR2 ANQGSEA. CDR3 DNA sequence: TGCAGCGTTACCCTCCGGGATCGGAGGACTGAAGCTTTCTTT. Its protein is CSVTLRDRRTEAFF.

The J gene is TRBJ2-1, the V gene TRBV2, with 10 positions matching TRBD1. J gave up 9 bases and V 7 bases, and 12 bases lay outside the gene matches. CDR1 and CDR2 (germline): SNHLY, FYNNEI. This CDR3 contains 15 residues. CDR3 in DNA: TGTGCCAGCAACCCGACAGGGGGCCGGGGGAGTGAGCAGTTCTTC. Translation gives CASNPTGGRGSEQFF.

The V and J genes are TRBV6-6 and TRBJ2-7; 10 bases are a match to TRBD1. The CDR3 spans 15 residues. In germline, CDR1 is MNHNY, CDR2 SVGAGI (reference sequence). Trimming cost V 7 bases and J 5 bases; bases outside gene matches: 11. CDR3 DNA sequence: TGTGCCAGCACCCGAGGACAGGGGGAGGGCAACGAGCAGTACTTC. This codes for CASTRGQGEGNEQYF.

The chain uses TRBV12-3 or TRBV12-4 and TRBJ1-1; D not certain. The CDR3 contains 15 residues. Trimming took 5 bases from V and 6 from J, leaving 19 bases between them. The CDR3 sequence: CASSPLAGERAEAFF. The CDR3 bases are TGTGCCAGCAGTCCCTTAGCTGGAGAGAGGGCTGAAGCTTTCTTT.

CDR3 DNA sequence: TGTGCCAGCAGTGATCCAACCCGTGAAACGACACCCCTCCACTTT. This translates into CASSDPTRETTPLHF. This chain connects TRBV2 to TRBJ1-6; D ambiguous. V lost 3 bases and J 11 bases, leaving 17 bases between the germline ends. Germline-derived CDR1 and CDR2 are SNHLY and FYNNEI. The CDR3 totals 15 residues.

The rearrangement uses TRBV6-5 and TRBJ1-2, with no clear D. The germline CDR1 and CDR2 sequences are MNHEY and SVGAGI. V lost 0 bases to trimming and J lost 8 bases, with 16 bases between them. The CDR3 is 15 residues long. This chain's CDR3 is CASSYSSSGSGGYTF. The CDR3 nucleotides read TGTGCCAGCAGTTACTCGAGTTCGGGGTCGGGGGGCTACACCTTC.

The gene calls are TRBV10-2 and TRBJ2-4; TRBD2 matches at 12 bases. CDR3 length: 18 residues. The germline V gene encodes CDR1 WSHSY and CDR2 SAAADI. The J segment lost 2 bases and the V segment lost 6 bases, leaving 11 bases of the junction unmatched. The CDR3, as DNA: TGCGCCAGCAGGAACTCTAGCGGGGGGGCTCTCACCAAAAACATTCAGTACTTC. Encoded protein: CASRNSSGGALTKNIQYF.

CDR3 nucleotide sequence: TGTGCCAGCTTCCCCGGGACAGGCTCCTACGAGCAGTACGTC. Encoded protein: CASFPGTGSYEQYV. The chain carries TRBV25-1 and TRBJ2-7; 8 bases match TRBD1. This CDR3 is built from 14 residues. Losses at the gene ends were 8 bases for V and 0 bases for J; bases not matched to a gene: 6. The germline CDR1 and CDR2 sequences are MGHDK and SYGVNS.

The rearrangement joins TRBV28 to TRBJ1-2; D not resolved. This CDR3 has 13 amino acids. The V end lost 1 base, the J end lost 7 bases, and 10 bases lay between the germline ends. Germline V gene data show CDR1 as MDHEN and CDR2 as SYDVKM. Here the CDR3 reads CASSLSAEGGYTF. The CDR3 DNA follows: TGTGCCAGCAGTTTATCAGCGGAGGGTGGCTACACCTTC.

The chain links TRBV12-3 or TRBV12-4 to TRBJ1-2; 7 bases align to TRBD1. The trim removed 5 bases at V and 2 bases at J, leaving 2 bases unmatched. The CDR3 is 13 amino acids. The DNA for the CDR3 is TGTGCCAGCAGTCGGGACAGCAACTATGGCTACACCTTC. Encoded protein: CASSRDSNYGYTF.